The sequence of this TCR beta chain was determined in a study of cytomegalovirus exposure and HLA in healthy donors. Study in general: Earlier, approximately 180 million T cells were analyzed, and 117 million unique TCR beta sequences were found among them. Within the Caucasian-associated ancestry cluster were roughly 82% of the roughly 400 genotyped donors. Study-wide points: A link between a missense DCLRE1C variant and TCR beta V- and J-gene trimming emerged from a later analysis. Reported findings show TCR beta sequences accurately forecast HLA-A and HLA-B alleles in most subjects.

V lost 5 bases and J lost 2, with 12 bases in between. The CDR3 totals 14 residues. CDR1 and CDR2 (germline): SGHTA, FQGNSA. This clone came up once. The antigen remains unidentified. The PCR was carried out with 60 Vbeta primers and 13 Jbeta primers. Assay used: immunoSEQ multiplex PCR; TCRdb lists only in-frame clones, some missing. The sample has around 120,000 clones, approximately 76% seen once. The source of this sequence is a man aged 50 to 60 in good health and CMV-seropositive. The rearrangement joins TRBV7-2 to TRBJ2-5, with D unresolved. The source material was PBMCs. The CDR3 is CASSQLNSQETQYF. The CDR3, as DNA: TGTGCCAGCAGCCAGTTAAACAGTCAAGAGACCCAGTACTTC.